This entry describes one T cell receptor (beta chain). Its antigen remains undetermined. Qualities for individual bases were not recorded, and no much larger clone is one base off. The CDR3 runs 12 amino acids, cysteine and phenylalanine included. The retained sequence is limited to the CDR3, 36 bases, with the frame set at the first base. Based on the germline V gene, the CDR1 and CDR2 sequences are MDHEN and SYDVKM. V is pared back by 8 bases and J by 2 bases, with 10 bases lying between the germline termini. The cohort consisted of fewer than 700 healthy bone marrow donors. All cohort members were sampled while nominally healthy, although unrecorded immune exposures were likely present. The donor was CMV seropositive and belonged to the group of more than 250 seropositive cohort members. A peripheral blood sample was provided by each donor, and peripheral blood mononuclear cells were used for TCR beta sequencing. Genomic DNA extraction from the blood cell samples was performed with the Qiagen DNeasy Blood Extraction Kit.

The record originates from a study of cytomegalovirus exposure and HLA in healthy donors listed by TCRdb under 2017. Notes on the research overall: An earlier analysis of some 550 of the donors reported approximately 290 Gb of sequence data and 117 million unique TCR beta sequences from about 179 million T cells. About 300 gigabases of sequencing data and around 85 million unique TCR sequences made up an early release that covered about 640 HLA-typed donors. Of the 398 genotyped donors, 75% to 85% were placed in the genetic ancestry cluster associated with self-reported Caucasian donors. The study aimed to test whether cataloging public T cell receptors could reveal signatures of past pathogen exposure. The study profiled the T cell repertoires of hundreds of subjects by immunosequencing and related them to cytomegalovirus serostatus. Along with the roughly 670-subject first cohort, a separate validation cohort of over a hundred different subjects was used. To predict cytomegalovirus infection status, the study combined high-throughput TCR immunosequencing, statistical association of individual TCRs with disease status, and machine learning. To study patterns of TCR occurrence, a later analysis re-analyzed previously published TCR beta repertoires from more than 550 donors and added high-resolution HLA genotyping. The later analysis used no new phenotypic data to find candidate immune exposures, relying instead on TCR beta sequences and their occurrence across donors. An earlier analysis of several hundred of the donors applied high-throughput TCR beta sequencing to assess whether each TCR beta V gene segment acted as functional or pseudogenic. Alongside the repertoire data, information on donor age, sex, ethnicity and CMV serostatus was compiled. A later genetic analysis took genome-wide SNP genotypes for about three fifths of the roughly 700 donors and used that subset as a discovery cohort. Every repertoire in the discovery cohort had been generated on one and the same sequencing platform. HLA typing covered class I and class II loci at four-digit resolution. Typing coverage varied by locus: roughly 629-630 donors for A, B, C, DRB1 and DQB1; 522 for DQA1; around 610 for DPA1; 450 to 480 for DPB1. Five DR-DQ haplotypes were treated as single units for association and clustering because of strong linkage in the cohort. On average, about 200,000 unique TCR beta nucleotide sequences were sequenced per donor among a few hundred genotyped donors of the cohort, with 15% to 20% of those sequences being non-productive.

The full study reports these points: Linkage disequilibrium might explain the correlated functional status among segregating V segments, but an unknown experimental factor could not be ruled out. When HLA alleles, especially DR and DQ, strongly co-occurred, attributing TCR associations to individual alleles was difficult. The only immune exposure information available for the cohort was CMV serostatus. According to a later analysis, most CMV-associated TCR beta chains appeared to be HLA-restricted, and the HLA associations seemed to be driven largely by CMV exposure. According to a later analysis, parvovirus B19, influenza, CMV and Epstein-Barr virus appeared linked to several top co-occurrence clusters. A further reported finding was that TCR beta sequences accurately predicted the HLA-A and HLA-B alleles for most subjects in the first cohort. In a later genetic analysis, a missense DCLRE1C variant was associated with V-gene and J-gene trimming of TCR beta chains, and the association was replicated in an independent cohort. According to the authors, the approach could potentially be generalized to other disease states and immunological phenotypes. The classifier was reported to diagnose cytomegalovirus status with high specificity and sensitivity in both the original and validation cohorts. Presence/absence analyses assumed roughly uniform sequencing depth across donors, an assumption that may not hold. In an earlier analysis of some 640 of the donors, most TCR beta V segments were observed in productive rearrangements about 87% or about 30% of the time, broadly matching IMGT annotations. HLA typing was unavailable for some donors at each locus, so association tests used only the typed subset. A later analysis associated about 18,000 TCR beta sequences with specific HLA alleles at a false discovery rate of 0.05. A cluster of highly shared sequence variants was judged likely to represent a technical artifact of the sequencing pipeline. This cohort had only TCR beta chains sequenced, and the lack of alpha or paired-chain data limited which features could be detected. The earlier analysis of a few hundred of the donors excluded 15 to 20 rarely observed V segments, including chromosome 9 orphons, because counts were too low. In a later analysis, the rate of TCR association differed among HLA loci, with DRB1 alleles having the most associated TCRs and HLA-C alleles having the fewest. A few of the identified cytomegalovirus-associated TCR beta chains were confirmed in vitro to be specific for cytomegalovirus antigens. Some IMGT-functional V segments, including TRBV6-2 and TRBV6-3, could not be distinguished by the 87-base-pair reads and were therefore excluded. A total of 150 or so TCR beta chains were listed by the study as associated with cytomegalovirus. In a later analysis, HLA-associated TCR beta chains showed more clonal expansion and lower generation probabilities than non-associated chains that were equally common. According to a later genetic analysis, donors in an Asian-associated ancestry cluster had fewer N-insertions in productive TCRs than the roughly 700-donor mean. Most TCR sequences were observed very rarely across donors, whereas some public TCRs were present in many individuals.

The library was prepared using the immunoSEQ multiplex PCR assay. The multiplex PCR relied on a mix of 60 forward primers for TCR Vbeta segments and 13 reverse primers for TCR Jbeta segments. A multiplex PCR assay on genomic DNA amplified the CDR3 region of rearranged TCR beta genes. On the Illumina HiSeq System, the amplified TCR beta libraries were sequenced as 87-base-pair reads. The paper's processing steps were these. In a later analysis, tens of millions of unique TCR beta chains were counted across the 500 to 850 repertoires, and approximately 11 million of these chains were shared by at least two donors. A nearest-neighbor algorithm error-corrected the raw reads and collapsed the reads into unique sequences, merging closely related sequences to remove PCR and sequencing errors. CDR3 sequences were aligned to IMGT reference sequences to assign V, D and J gene segments. For a sequence to be retained, at least a six-nucleotide match to both a V gene segment and a J gene segment was required. A rearrangement counted as productive if the CDR3 had no stop codons and remained in frame with V and J, and every other rearrangement counted as non-productive. Following IMGT convention, CDR3 was defined as the stretch from the second conserved V-encoded cysteine up to the conserved J-encoded phenylalanine. Sequences without an unambiguous match to a single V gene segment were excluded from the earlier analysis of several hundred of the donors. An earlier analysis of 500 to 700 of the donors classified V segments as functional when productive rearrangements were above 56.7% and as segregating when the standard deviation between donors was above 5%. A statistical classification framework was built for diagnosing cytomegalovirus status from the catalog of TCR beta chain sequences. A later analysis assigned V and J genes by comparing TCR nucleotide sequences with IMGT/GENE-DB human TR gene sequences. A later analysis assigned CDR3 sequences and most-parsimonious VDJ recombination scenarios with the TCRdist pipeline. In a later analysis, each TCR beta chain was defined by its CDR3 amino acid sequence together with its V-gene family, and reads without a unique V-gene family were excluded. In a later analysis, 450 to 600 highly shared, low-generation-probability nucleotide sequences were removed to address suspected cross-contamination and a sequencing artifact. In a later analysis, a clonal expansion index for each public chain was calculated from normalized within-repertoire ranks of inferred template counts. A later analysis computed generation probabilities with a VDJ recombination model fitted to out-of-frame rearrangements, and checked the results against IGoR. Hypergeometric tests were used in a later analysis to score TCR-TCR, TCR-HLA and TCR-CMV co-occurrence, with a repertoire-size bias correction applied to the TCR pairs. To estimate false discovery rates, a later analysis permuted the HLA or CMV assignments 20 times. In a later analysis, co-occurring TCRs were grouped using DBSCAN, with TCRdist sequence similarity added in when clustering inside HLA-allele-positive subsets. Repertoires with fewer than 30,000 or more than 120,000 public chains, plus five repertoires with anomalous nucleotide sharing, were excluded from co-occurrence clustering. In TCRdb, the immuneACCESS table is reduced to in-frame sequences with V and J assigned. These tables do not hold every clone; where another copy was compared, an unresolved V gene accounts for under half, and the others remain unexplained. V and J calls plus clone size are reproduced from that table; the DNA served to infer D and trimming. Recorded for this sample are 100,000 to 120,000 clones; 60% to 85% of them occurred a single time. The biggest ten clones account for 2.5% to 3% of the sample.

Sequencing was done on a sample of PBMCs. The chain is made from TRBV28 and TRBJ2-7; too little of a D gene remains to name it. The receptor comes from a woman in her sixties in good health and CMV-seropositive. In nucleotide form, the sequence is TGTGCCAGCTTCACCGACACCTACGAGCAGTACTTC. This translates into CASFTDTYEQYF.